This T cell receptor beta chain was obtained from a study of identical twins. Study-wide points: Among out-of-frame alpha sequences shared by twins, low generation probability occurred in excess.

Worth noting for this clonotype: Its matching antigen is unknown.

CDR3 length equals 18 residues. Per the germline V gene, CDR1 is SGHKS and CDR2 is YYEKEE (reference sequence). V shed 0 bases and J shed 0 bases, with 16 bases lying between them. One entry per CDR3 protein results from TCRdb running MiXCR on the 5' RACE reads. The sample has a few hundred thousand distinct CDR3 sequences, nearly 15% seen once. These sequences were also reported in another study, on yellow fever vaccine responses in identical twins. That investigation notes: Twin vaccine T cell responses reportedly seemed partly convergent, partly personalized.

The chain carries TRBV5-5 and TRBJ1-5, with D possibly being TRBD1 (5 bases). Sequenced material: CD4+ T cells sorted from blood. The TCR originated in a woman aged 18-30 years in good health. The CDR3 protein is CASSLVLRDRISNQPQHF. The CDR3 nucleotides read TGTGCCAGCAGCTTGGTATTACGGGACCGGATTAGCAATCAGCCCCAGCATTTT.